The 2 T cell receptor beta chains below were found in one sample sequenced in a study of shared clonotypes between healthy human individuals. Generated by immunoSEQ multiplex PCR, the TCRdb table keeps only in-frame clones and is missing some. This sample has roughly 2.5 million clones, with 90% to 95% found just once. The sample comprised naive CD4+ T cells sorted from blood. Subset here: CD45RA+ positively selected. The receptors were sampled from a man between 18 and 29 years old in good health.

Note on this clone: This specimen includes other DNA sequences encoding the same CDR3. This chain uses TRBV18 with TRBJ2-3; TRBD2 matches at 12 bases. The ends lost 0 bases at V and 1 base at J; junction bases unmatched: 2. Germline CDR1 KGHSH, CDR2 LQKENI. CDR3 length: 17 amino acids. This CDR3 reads CASSPPGLAGGTDTQYF. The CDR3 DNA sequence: TGTGCCAGCTCACCACCGGGACTAGCGGGTGGCACAGATACGCAGTATTTT.

The CDR3 sequence is CASSYLTDSDTQYF. The CDR3 DNA reads as TGTGCCAGCAGCTACTTAACGGATTCAGATACGCAGTATTTT. V and J are TRBV7-9 and TRBJ2-3; no clear D. This CDR3 is built from 14 residues. The V gene lost 4 bases and the J gene lost 4 bases, with 12 bases spanning the gap. From germline, CDR1 is SEHNR and CDR2 FQNEAQ (reference sequence).